This entry describes one T cell receptor beta chain. The CDR3 sequence is 14 residues long. Germline loops: CDR1 LGHNT, CDR2 FRNRAP. The ends lost 6 bases at V and 6 bases at J; junction bases unmatched: 9. The cDNA was generated through 5'RACE incorporating 10-nucleotide random UMIs. MiXCR, applied by TCRdb to the 5' RACE reads, yields one record per CDR3 protein. The sample carries 20,000 to 30,000 distinct CDR3 sequences, 10% to 15% recorded once. This record comes from a study of neurological immune-mediated disorders. V and J are TRBV12-5 and TRBJ2-3, with 7 nucleotides matching TRBD1. The origin of this receptor is a woman aged 40 to 50 with HTLV-1-associated myelopathy (HAM/TSP). Sequencing was carried out using PBMCs. In nucleotides, the CDR3 is TGTGCTAGTGGACGAACAGGGGTGGTGGATACGCAGTATTTT. Translation: CASGRTGVVDTQYF.